These T cell receptor beta chains were read from a single sample in a study of shared T cell receptors in the human thymus. Only in-frame clones appear in the TCRdb table, and some are missing; sequencing was by immunoSEQ multiplex PCR. The sample has 500,000 to 750,000 clones, approximately 90% seen once. Another study also made use of these data, one on human thymus T cells.

Sequences were obtained from thymocytes. These receptors all stem from a boy younger than two with a congenital heart defect. Each CDR3 is given with its conserved first and last residue. The D gene is left open where the match is weak. Clone size is given for some rows only: seen once, a few or many times, or a class if the clone is expanded.

size | J | D | V | CDR3 | DNA
- | TRBJ2-5 | TRBD1 | TRBV11-2 | CASSLVLGDRGRETQYF | TGTGCCAGCAGCTTAGTTTTGGGAGACAGGGGGCGAGAGACCCAGTACTTC
- | TRBJ2-7 | TRBD1 | TRBV7-6 | CASSAPGTGKSYEQYF | TGTGCCAGCAGCGCCCCCGGGACAGGGAAGTCCTACGAGCAGTACTTC
- | TRBJ2-1 | - | TRBV6-1 | CASSVPPGGKQFF | TGTGCCAGCAGTGTCCCCCCTGGAGGGAAGCAGTTCTTC
- | TRBJ2-2 | - | TRBV6-5 | CASGSGSGTGELFF | TGTGCCAGCGGGTCTGGGTCGGGAACCGGGGAGCTGTTTTTT
- | TRBJ2-2 | - | TRBV13 | CASSLGRGVRASGPNTGELFF | TGTGCCAGCAGCTTAGGCCGCGGGGTCAGGGCGAGCGGACCTAACACCGGGGAGCTGTTTTTT
- | TRBJ2-6 | - | TRBV4-3 | CASSLVERTFDSGANVLTF | TGCGCCAGCAGCCTAGTCGAACGAACCTTCGACTCTGGGGCCAACGTCCTGACTTTC
once | TRBJ1-1 | - | TRBV19 | CASSARRRSMMNTEAFF | TGTGCCAGTAGTGCCCGCAGGCGCTCCATGATGAACACTGAAGCTTTCTTT
- | TRBJ2-1 | - | TRBV27 | CASSFLTGDDNEQFF | TGTGCCAGCAGTTTCCTAACGGGGGACGACAATGAGCAGTTCTTC
- | TRBJ2-5 | TRBD1 | TRBV13 | CASSLVAGGYQETQYF | TGTGCCAGCAGCTTAGTTGCAGGGGGATACCAAGAGACCCAGTACTTC
- | TRBJ2-7 | - | TRBV15 | CATSRASVLDTTQLNEQYF | TGTGCCACCAGCAGAGCCTCCGTCCTCGACACAACACAACTTAACGAGCAGTACTTC
- | TRBJ2-2 | - | TRBV28 | CASSRAVRGTGELFF | TGTGCCAGCAGTCGGGCCGTCAGGGGCACCGGGGAGCTGTTTTTT
few | TRBJ1-1 | - | TRBV27 | CASHKRGNTEAFF | TGTGCCAGCCATAAAAGGGGGAACACTGAAGCTTTCTTT
- | TRBJ2-1 | TRBD1 | TRBV28 | CASSAGTGTYNEQFF | TGTGCCAGCAGTGCCGGGACAGGAACTTACAATGAGCAGTTCTTC
- | TRBJ1-5 | - | TRBV19 | CASSIDRENQPQHF | TGTGCCAGTAGTATAGACAGGGAAAATCAGCCCCAGCATTTT
- | TRBJ1-1 | - | TRBV11-2 | CASSLVGAPNTEAFF | TGTGCCAGCAGCTTAGTGGGGGCCCCTAACACTGAAGCTTTCTTT
- | TRBJ1-4 | TRBD1 | TRBV25-1 | CASSPAEQGARNEKLFF | TGTGCCAGCAGCCCAGCCGAACAGGGGGCGCGGAATGAAAAACTGTTTTTT
- | TRBJ2-5 | - | TRBV2 | CASSHRNRPEETQYF | TGTGCCAGCAGTCATAGGAACAGGCCAGAGGAGACCCAGTACTTC
- | TRBJ2-1 | TRBD1 | TRBV29-1 | CSVETGAILSNEQFF | TGCAGCGTTGAAACAGGGGCAATTTTGAGCAATGAGCAGTTCTTC
- | TRBJ2-1 | TRBD2 | TRBV6-6 | CASSRTSGEQFF | TGTGCCAGCAGTAGGACTAGCGGTGAGCAGTTCTTC
- | TRBJ2-7 | TRBD2 | TRBV28 | CASSPPDGRSLYEQYF | TGTGCCAGCAGTCCCCCCGACGGGAGGTCGCTCTACGAGCAGTACTTC
- | TRBJ2-5 | - | TRBV2 | CASTEAAGALGTQYF | TGTGCCAGCACCGAGGCGGCAGGGGCCTTAGGGACCCAGTACTTC
- | TRBJ2-2 | TRBD2 | TRBV29-1 | CSVEGLAGHQTGELFF | TGCAGCGTTGAAGGTTTAGCGGGCCACCAGACCGGGGAGCTGTTTTTT
- | TRBJ1-1 | - | TRBV4-1 | CASSVPTGTDTEAFF | TGCGCCAGCAGTGTCCCCACAGGGACCGACACTGAAGCTTTCTTT
- | TRBJ2-1 | - | TRBV7-6 | CASSAPGLAPGDEQFF | TGTGCCAGCAGCGCTCCCGGGCTAGCCCCTGGGGATGAGCAGTTCTTC
- | TRBJ2-3 | - | TRBV7-6 | CASSRSPLDTQYF | TGTGCCAGCAGCCGAAGCCCCTTGGATACGCAGTATTTT
- | TRBJ2-3 | - | TRBV29-1 | CSPGLGDTQYF | TGCAGCCCCGGACTGGGGGATACGCAGTATTTT
- | TRBJ2-7 | TRBD1 | TRBV28 | CATRIEGARTEQYF | TGTGCCACCAGAATCGAGGGGGCGCGGACCGAGCAGTACTTC
- | TRBJ2-3 | TRBD2 | TRBV19 | CASSKLVSGRGEGTDTQYF | TGTGCCAGTAGTAAGTTAGTTAGCGGGAGAGGAGAGGGCACAGATACGCAGTATTTT
- | TRBJ2-5 | TRBD2 | TRBV4-1 | CASSRLAGGKETQYF | TGCGCCAGCAGCCGACTAGCGGGAGGTAAAGAGACCCAGTACTTC
- | TRBJ1-2 | TRBD1 | TRBV19 | CASSKKGAEDGYTF | TGTGCCAGTAGTAAAAAGGGGGCGGAGGATGGCTACACCTTC
- | TRBJ2-2 | TRBD2 | TRBV27 | CASSLSGGYYGELFF | TGTGCCAGCAGTTTAAGCGGGGGATACTACGGGGAGCTGTTTTTT
- | TRBJ2-1 | TRBD2 | TRBV7-3 | CASSRASGRGNEQFF | TGTGCCAGCAGCCGGGCTAGCGGGAGGGGCAATGAGCAGTTCTTC
- | TRBJ2-5 | TRBD1 | TRBV6-6 | CASSYRDRDQQETQYF | TGTGCCAGCAGTTATCGGGACAGGGATCAGCAAGAGACCCAGTACTTC
- | TRBJ2-5 | TRBD2 | TRBV27 | CASITPRELGETQYF | TGTGCCAGCATAACCCCGCGGGAGTTGGGAGAGACCCAGTACTTC
- | TRBJ2-7 | TRBD1 | TRBV10-3 | CAIKKSFVGTGVNEQYF | TGTGCCATCAAAAAATCCTTTGTCGGGACAGGGGTTAACGAGCAGTACTTC
few | TRBJ2-3 | TRBD2 | TRBV28 | CASSLWSPPSGRRTDTQYF | TGTGCCAGCAGTTTATGGTCCCCCCCTAGCGGGAGGCGCACAGATACGCAGTATTTT
- | TRBJ2-2 | - | TRBV6-4 | CASSAYLPCGTTTGELFF | TGTGCCAGCAGTGCCTATCTCCCTTGCGGGACGACCACCGGGGAGCTGTTTTTT
- | TRBJ2-3 | - | TRBV28 | CATPPGSRNTDTQYF | TGTGCCACCCCTCCCGGGAGTAGGAACACAGATACGCAGTATTTT
- | TRBJ2-3 | TRBD2 | TRBV4-3 | CASSLGGAGRGADTQYF | TGCGCCAGCAGCCTCGGGGGGGCAGGCCGGGGGGCAGATACGCAGTATTTT
- | TRBJ1-4 | TRBD1 | TRBV2 | CASSEAGTGVATNEKLFF | TGTGCCAGCAGTGAAGCCGGGACAGGGGTTGCAACTAATGAAAAACTGTTTTTT
- | TRBJ2-5 | - | TRBV25-1 | CASSERTPQAQYF | TGTGCCAGCAGTGAAAGGACACCCCAGGCCCAGTACTTC
once | TRBJ2-7 | - | TRBV9 | CASSTTPASEVSYEQYF | TGTGCCAGCAGCACAACGCCCGCTAGCGAAGTCTCCTACGAGCAGTACTTC
- | TRBJ2-5 | TRBD1 | TRBV2 | CASSEWDRRPETQYF | TGTGCCAGCAGTGAGTGGGACAGGCGTCCGGAGACCCAGTACTTC
once | TRBJ2-5 | - | TRBV7-2 | CASSLPGTQETQYF | TGTGCCAGCAGCTTACCAGGGACTCAAGAGACCCAGTACTTC
- | TRBJ1-2 | TRBD1 | TRBV27 | CASRGTGGAGGYTF | TGTGCCAGCAGGGGGACAGGGGGAGCGGGTGGCTACACCTTC
- | TRBJ2-3 | - | TRBV7-8 | CASSSPVGTQYF | TGTGCCAGCAGCTCCCCCGTCGGTACGCAGTATTTT
once | TRBJ2-3 | TRBD2 | TRBV14 | CASSQVAGGSTDTQYF | TGTGCCAGCAGCCAAGTAGCGGGAGGCAGCACAGATACGCAGTATTTT
- | TRBJ2-3 | - | TRBV6-5 | CASSYASGQKDTQYF | TGTGCCAGCAGTTACGCTTCAGGGCAAAAAGATACGCAGTATTTT
once | TRBJ2-3 | TRBD1 | TRBV27 | CASSFILSNDRVETDTQYF | TGTGCCAGCAGTTTCATTCTTTCAAACGACAGGGTTGAAACAGATACGCAGTATTTT
- | TRBJ2-7 | TRBD2 | TRBV6-5 | CASSAASGSFYEQYF | TGTGCCAGCAGTGCGGCTAGCGGGTCCTTTTACGAGCAGTACTTC
- | TRBJ2-3 | TRBD2 | TRBV6-6 | CASTPAGDGTDTQYF | TGTGCCAGCACTCCAGCGGGAGATGGGACAGATACGCAGTATTTT
- | TRBJ2-6 | - | TRBV19 | CALSRGSGANVLTF | TGTGCCCTATCAAGGGGCTCTGGGGCCAACGTCCTGACTTTC
- | TRBJ2-5 | TRBD2 | TRBV4-2 | CASSQYMRTRYQETQYF | TGTGCCAGCAGCCAATACATGCGGACTAGGTACCAAGAGACCCAGTACTTC
- | TRBJ2-7 | TRBD2 | TRBV2 | CASTSPGLAGHYEQYF | TGTGCCAGCACCTCCCCGGGACTAGCGGGACACTACGAGCAGTACTTC